The 17 T cell receptor beta chains reported below all come from one sample, sequenced in a study of T cell responses to AZD1222 COVID-19 vaccine. Sequencing used immunoSEQ multiplex PCR; TCRdb keeps in-frame clones, though not all of them. This table holds almost 65,000 clones, 84% found once. The source was peripheral blood, collected on day 0 of AZD1222 vaccination. The receptors originated from an adult in good health.

This clone occurred once. This sequence joins TRBV30 and TRBJ1-2, with TRBD1 matching 9 bases. This CDR3 has 14 residues. Germline V lookup: CDR1 GTSNPN, CDR2 SVGIG (reference sequence). V lost 3 bases and J lost 7; bases outside the gene matches: 9. CDR3 region: CAWSPGQGSFGYTF. The CDR3 DNA sequence: TGTGCCTGGAGCCCGGGACAGGGATCCTTTGGCTACACCTTC.

This chain connects TRBV6-4 to TRBJ1-6, with TRBD1 matching over 8 bases. With V trimmed by 7 bases and J by 8 bases, 7 bases remained unmatched. The length of the CDR3 is 14 residues. CDR1 and CDR2 from the germline V gene are MRHNA and SNTAGT. The CDR3 region has the DNA TGTGCCAGCATCTTCGGACAGGGTGATTCACCCCTCCACTTT. The encoded protein is CASIFGQGDSPLHF.

This rearrangement joins TRBV19 to TRBJ2-5; maybe TRBD1 (5 bases). The V end was cut by 0 bases, the J end by 7 bases, with 12 bases between. Per germline, CDR1 LNHDA and CDR2 SQIVND (reference sequence). The CDR3 runs 14 residues. The DNA for the CDR3 is TGTGCCAGTAGTATAGATGCAGGGTTTGGGACCCAGTACTTC. It is translated as CASSIDAGFGTQYF.

This sequence joins TRBV5-6 and TRBJ2-7, with D maybe TRBD1 (6 bases). Trimming left V 3 bases short and J 3 bases short, with 13 bases between. The CDR3 is 14 residues long. Per the germline V gene, CDR1 is SGHDT and CDR2 is YYEEEE. CDR3 residues: CASSSLRGSYEQYF. CDR3 DNA sequence: TGTGCCAGCAGCTCGCTCAGGGGAAGCTACGAGCAGTACTTC.

V is TRBV7-9 and J is TRBJ2-2; D unclear. The CDR3 spans 15 residues. The germline V gene has CDR1 SEHNR and CDR2 FQNEAQ (reference sequence). V lost 1 base to trimming and J lost 4 bases, with 10 bases between them. The CDR3 sequence is CASSLVAKATGELFF. The CDR3 bases are TGTGCCAGCAGCTTAGTCGCCAAAGCCACCGGGGAGCTGTTTTTT.

The chain joins TRBV6-5 to TRBJ1-4, with a possible D match to TRBD1 (6 bases). The CDR3 covers 14 residues. Trimming removed 7 bases from V and 0 bases from J, with 9 bases in between. Germline loops: CDR1 MNHEY, CDR2 SVGAGI. CDR3 amino acids: CASITGSTNEKLFF. CDR3 coding DNA: TGTGCCAGCATTACAGGGTCAACTAATGAAAAACTGTTTTTT.

This clone was picked up one time. V usage is TRBV6-5 and J usage is TRBJ2-7; D is possibly TRBD2 (7 bases). The V gene's germline CDR1 is MNHEY and CDR2 SVGAGI. CDR3 length: 16 residues. V gave up 0 bases and J gave up 0 bases, with 12 bases separating them. The CDR3 sequence: CASSYSGGPISYEQYF. DNA of the CDR3: TGTGCCAGCAGTTACTCGGGGGGGCCCATCTCCTACGAGCAGTACTTC.

V is TRBV5-6 and J is TRBJ2-7; weak D call: TRBD1 (6 bases). The CDR3 consists of 12 residues. V lost 4 bases and J lost 4, with 9 bases in between. Per the germline V gene, CDR1 is SGHDT and CDR2 is YYEEEE. The CDR3 sequence is CASSTDRYEQYF. The CDR3 DNA follows: TGTGCCAGCAGCACAGACAGGTACGAGCAGTACTTC.

The CDR3 coding sequence is TGTGCCAGCAGCCGTACAGGGGGCACCTCCTACGAGCAGTACTTC. This codes for CASSRTGGTSYEQYF. The V and J genes are TRBV6-5 and TRBJ2-7; the match to TRBD1 covers 9 bases. V gave up 6 bases and J gave up 0 bases; unmatched junction bases: 6. Germline loops: CDR1 MNHEY, CDR2 SVGAGI. This CDR3 has 15 residues.

The chain's CDR3 is CASSWPRGATEEGNTEAFF. CDR3 nucleotides: TGTGCCAGCAGCTGGCCGAGGGGGGCTACTGAGGAGGGCAACACTGAAGCTTTCTTT. The chain couples TRBV11-2 to TRBJ1-1; a weak D match, TRBD1 (6 bases). This CDR3 comprises 19 residues. Germline lookup yields CDR1 SGHAT and CDR2 FQNNGV. The ends were cut back, 4 bases at V and 2 bases at J, with 26 bases in the middle.

This clone was counted once. This chain links TRBV2 with TRBJ1-2; D is unresolved. The V gene lost 6 bases and the J gene lost 4 bases, with 9 bases spanning the gap. This CDR3 is built from 12 residues. CDR1 and CDR2 (germline): SNHLY, FYNNEI. The CDR3 sequence: CASRALLYGYTF. CDR3 bases: TGTGCCAGCAGGGCACTCCTCTATGGCTACACCTTC.

This rearrangement joins TRBV18 to TRBJ1-1, with D unclear. V was clipped by 2 bases and J by 3 bases, with 7 bases between them. CDR3 length: 13 amino acids. Germline V gene lookup returns CDR1 KGHSH and CDR2 LQKENI. Here the CDR3 reads CASSPITYTEAFF. Here the CDR3 DNA reads TGTGCCAGCTCACCAATTACCTACACTGAAGCTTTCTTT.

The CDR3 DNA reads TGTGCCAGCAGTTTATACAGAGAGGGTGGTTCACCCCTCCACTTT. Residues: CASSLYREGGSPLHF. The genes are TRBV27 and TRBJ1-6; D unclear. Germline CDR1 MNHEY, CDR2 SMNVEV (reference sequence). The V end lost 1 base, the J end lost 9 bases, and 13 bases lay between the germline ends. The CDR3 covers 15 residues.

The chain has TRBV25-1 and TRBJ2-7, with TRBD2 matching 16 bases. The trim removed 4 bases at V and 8 bases at J, leaving 8 bases unmatched. The CDR3 has 16 amino acids. The V gene's germline CDR1 is MGHDK and CDR2 SYGVNS. The CDR3 here is CASSVPGLAGGIQQYF. For the CDR3, the DNA is TGTGCCAGCAGTGTTCCGGGACTAGCGGGGGGGATCCAGCAGTACTTC.

This clone was observed a handful of times. The rearrangement joins TRBV6-2 or TRBV6-3 to TRBJ2-7; tentatively, D is TRBD2 (6 bases). The CDR3 extends over 14 amino acids. In germline, CDR1 is MNHEY, CDR2 SVGEGT. The V end lost 3 bases, the J end lost 6 bases, and 15 bases lay between the germline ends. CDR3 in DNA: TGTGCCAGCAGTTATCGACTAGAATGGGGCGAGCAGTACTTC. Translation gives CASSYRLEWGEQYF.

The chain has TRBV28 and TRBJ1-2; D not certain. V gave up 2 bases and J gave up 3 bases, with 7 bases separating them. The CDR3 sequence is 13 residues long. Germline loops: CDR1 MDHEN, CDR2 SYDVKM. CDR3 amino acids: CASSLKNHYGYTF. CDR3 DNA sequence: TGTGCCAGCAGTTTAAAGAACCACTATGGCTACACCTTC.

This clone occurred once. The chain has TRBV5-5 and TRBJ2-5, with TRBD2 as a possible D gene (5 bases). Trimming took 2 bases from V and 0 from J, leaving 11 bases between them. CDR1 and CDR2 from the germline V gene are SGHKS and YYEKEE (reference sequence). The CDR3 length is 15 residues. In DNA, the CDR3 is TGTGCCAGCAGCTTTTCTCCGGGAAACCAAGAGACCCAGTACTTC. Residues: CASSFSPGNQETQYF.